The sequence of this T cell receptor beta chain was determined in a study of blood T cells in healthy people across ages. Turning to the study itself: T cells yielded about one barcoded beta molecule per two cells through template switching. Regarding the study as a whole: Samples with more naive T cells showed higher observed beta diversity. In older individuals, TCR beta diversity per million T cells was lower, falling roughly linearly with age.

The CDR3 is made up of 15 amino acids. V lost 5 bases to trimming and J lost 5 bases, with 18 bases between them. Turning to this clonotype: Antigen unknown.

The second PCR ran roughly 6 to 11 cycles with a sample-barcoded 5' primer and J-beta primers. Each CDR3 protein is one row after TCRdb ran MiXCR on the 5' RACE reads. The repertoire consists of hundreds of thousands of distinct CDR3 sequences, with less than 80% occurring once and the leading ten covering approximately 30%. The rearrangement links TRBV12-3 or TRBV12-4 to TRBJ1-2; D perhaps matches TRBD1 (6 bases). Sequenced sample: blood. The receptor was isolated from a young man in good health. CDR3 sequence: CASSPRSGVGYGYTF. DNA for the CDR3: TGTGCCAGCAGTCCAAGATCAGGGGTCGGGTATGGCTACACCTTC.